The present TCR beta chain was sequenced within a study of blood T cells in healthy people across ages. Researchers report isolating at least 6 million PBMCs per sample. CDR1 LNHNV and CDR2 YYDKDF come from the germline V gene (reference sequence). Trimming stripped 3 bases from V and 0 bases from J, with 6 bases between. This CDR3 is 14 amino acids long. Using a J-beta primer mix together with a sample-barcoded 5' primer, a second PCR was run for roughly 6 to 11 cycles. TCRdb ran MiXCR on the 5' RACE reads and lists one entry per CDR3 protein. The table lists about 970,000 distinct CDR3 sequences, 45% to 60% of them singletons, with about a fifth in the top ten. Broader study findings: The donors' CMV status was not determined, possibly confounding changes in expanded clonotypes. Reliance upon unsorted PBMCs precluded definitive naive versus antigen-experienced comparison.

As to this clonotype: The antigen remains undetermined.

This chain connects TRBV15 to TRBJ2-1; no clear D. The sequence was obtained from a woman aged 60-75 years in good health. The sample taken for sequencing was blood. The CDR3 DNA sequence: TGTGCCACCAGCAGGGGTAGCTCCTACAATGAGCAGTTCTTC. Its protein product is CATSRGSSYNEQFF.